This TCR beta chain was observed in a study of CD8 T cells in Susac syndrome. The patients who served as multiple sclerosis controls were treatment-naive and had stable or active relapsing-remitting disease that fulfilled the revised McDonald criteria. While CD8+ and CD4+ T cells were isolated negatively, TEMRA cells were enriched by FACS. Broader study findings: The study acknowledged a relatively small number of individuals in its TCR sequencing and HLA analysis.

A remark on this clonotype: Its specificity is unknown.

V was clipped by 1 base and J by 6 bases, with 10 bases between them. The CDR3 has 13 amino acids. Per the germline V gene, CDR1 is SGHDT and CDR2 is YYEEEE. With random hexamers, reverse transcription was performed on about 0.45 to 1 ug of RNA. TCR beta CDR3 was amplified by immunoSEQ covering 54 Vbeta and 13 Jbeta. TCRdb itself ran the immunoSEQ multiplex PCR reads through MiXCR, one entry per CDR3 protein. Of a few hundred thousand distinct CDR3 sequences in the sample, approximately 90% were seen once. The sequenced sample consisted of CD8+ T cells from PBMCs. This TCR was sampled from a human donor with multiple sclerosis. This chain links TRBV5-6 with TRBJ1-1; D not resolved. CDR3: CASSLRVPSEAFF. CDR3 sequence (DNA): TGTGCCAGCAGCTTGAGGGTTCCCTCTGAAGCTTTCTTT.